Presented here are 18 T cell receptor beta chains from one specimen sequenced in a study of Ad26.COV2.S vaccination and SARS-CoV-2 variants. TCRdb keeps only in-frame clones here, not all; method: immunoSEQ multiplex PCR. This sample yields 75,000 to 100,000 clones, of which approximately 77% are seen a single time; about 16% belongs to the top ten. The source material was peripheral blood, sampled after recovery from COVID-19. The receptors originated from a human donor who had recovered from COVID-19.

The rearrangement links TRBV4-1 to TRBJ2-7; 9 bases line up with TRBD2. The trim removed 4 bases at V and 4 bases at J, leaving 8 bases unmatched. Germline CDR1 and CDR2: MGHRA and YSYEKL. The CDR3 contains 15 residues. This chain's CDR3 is CASSPTTSGNYEQYF. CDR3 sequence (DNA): TGCGCCAGCAGCCCGACGACTAGCGGAAATTACGAGCAGTACTTC.

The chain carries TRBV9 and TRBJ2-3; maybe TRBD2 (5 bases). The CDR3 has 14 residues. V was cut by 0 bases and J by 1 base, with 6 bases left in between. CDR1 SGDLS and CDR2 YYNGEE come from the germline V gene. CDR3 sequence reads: CASSVDGGTDTQYF. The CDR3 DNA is TGTGCCAGCAGCGTAGACGGGGGCACAGATACGCAGTATTTT.

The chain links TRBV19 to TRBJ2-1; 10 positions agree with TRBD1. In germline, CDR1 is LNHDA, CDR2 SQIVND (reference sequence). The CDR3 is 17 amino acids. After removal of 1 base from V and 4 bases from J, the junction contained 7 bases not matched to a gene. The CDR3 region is CASSIAPPGQGYNEQFF. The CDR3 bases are TGTGCCAGTAGTATAGCCCCACCGGGACAGGGGTACAATGAGCAGTTCTTC.

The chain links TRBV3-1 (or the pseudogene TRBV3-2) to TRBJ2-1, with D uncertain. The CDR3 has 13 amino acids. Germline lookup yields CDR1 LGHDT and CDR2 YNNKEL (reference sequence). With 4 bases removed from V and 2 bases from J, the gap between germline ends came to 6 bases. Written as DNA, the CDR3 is TGTGCCAGCAGCCGAGAAACCTACAATGAGCAGTTCTTC. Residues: CASSRETYNEQFF.

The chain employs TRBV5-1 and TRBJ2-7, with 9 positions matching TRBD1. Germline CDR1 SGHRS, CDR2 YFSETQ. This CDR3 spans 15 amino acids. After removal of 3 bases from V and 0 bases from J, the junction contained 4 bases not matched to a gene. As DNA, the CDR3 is TGCGCCAGCAGCTCCGGACAGGGGCTCTCCTACGAGCAGTACTTC. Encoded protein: CASSSGQGLSYEQYF.

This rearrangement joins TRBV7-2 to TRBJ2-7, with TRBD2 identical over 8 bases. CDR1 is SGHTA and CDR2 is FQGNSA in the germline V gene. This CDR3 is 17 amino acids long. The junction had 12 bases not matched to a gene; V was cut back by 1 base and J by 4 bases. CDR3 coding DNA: TGTGCCAGCAGCTTAGGAGGGGGAGCGAGCGGGAGTTACGAGCAGTACTTC. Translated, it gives CASSLGGGASGSYEQYF.

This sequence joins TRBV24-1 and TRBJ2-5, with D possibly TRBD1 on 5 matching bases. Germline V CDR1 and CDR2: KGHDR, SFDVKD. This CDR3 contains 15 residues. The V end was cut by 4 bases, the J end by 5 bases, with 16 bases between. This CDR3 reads CATSDLSRDRETQYF. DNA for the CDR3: TGTGCCACCAGTGACCTTAGCAGGGATCGGGAGACCCAGTACTTC.

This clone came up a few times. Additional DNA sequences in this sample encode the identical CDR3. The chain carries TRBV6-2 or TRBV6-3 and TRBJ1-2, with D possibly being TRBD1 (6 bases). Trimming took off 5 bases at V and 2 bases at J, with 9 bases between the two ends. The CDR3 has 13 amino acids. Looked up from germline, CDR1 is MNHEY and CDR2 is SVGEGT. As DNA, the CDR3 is TGTGCCAGCAGTCGAGACAGGAACTATGGCTACACCTTC. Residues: CASSRDRNYGYTF.

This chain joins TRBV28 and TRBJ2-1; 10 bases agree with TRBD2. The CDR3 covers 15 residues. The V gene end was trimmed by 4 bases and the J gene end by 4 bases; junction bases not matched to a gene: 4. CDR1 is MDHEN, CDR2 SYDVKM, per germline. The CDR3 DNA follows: TGTGCCAGCAGTTCGGGACTAGCGTCATACAATGAGCAGTTCTTC. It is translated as CASSSGLASYNEQFF.

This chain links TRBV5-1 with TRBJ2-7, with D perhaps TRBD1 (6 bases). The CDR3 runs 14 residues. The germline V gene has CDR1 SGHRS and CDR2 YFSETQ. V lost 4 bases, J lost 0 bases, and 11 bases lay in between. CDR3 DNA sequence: TGCGCCAGCAGCCCCCGGGACAACTCCTACGAGCAGTACTTC. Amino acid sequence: CASSPRDNSYEQYF.

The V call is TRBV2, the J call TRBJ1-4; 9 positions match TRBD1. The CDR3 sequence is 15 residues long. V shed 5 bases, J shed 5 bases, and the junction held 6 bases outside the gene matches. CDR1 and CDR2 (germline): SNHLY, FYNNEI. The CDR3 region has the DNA TGTGCCAGCAGTAGGGGACAGGGCTGGAATGAAAAACTGTTTTTT. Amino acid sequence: CASSRGQGWNEKLFF.

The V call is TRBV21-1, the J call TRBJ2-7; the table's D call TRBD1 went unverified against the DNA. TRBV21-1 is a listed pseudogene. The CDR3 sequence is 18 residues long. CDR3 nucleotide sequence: TGTGCCAGCAGCACCCTAACTCCCCGGACAGGGGGCGAAAACGAGCAGTACTTC. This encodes CASSTLTPRTGGENEQYF.

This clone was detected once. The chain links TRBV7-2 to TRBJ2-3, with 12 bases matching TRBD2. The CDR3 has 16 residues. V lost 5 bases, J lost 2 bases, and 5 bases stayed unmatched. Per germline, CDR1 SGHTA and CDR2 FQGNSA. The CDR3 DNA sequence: TGTGCCAGCAGCCCCTGGACTAGCGGGATCACAGATACGCAGTATTTT. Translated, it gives CASSPWTSGITDTQYF.

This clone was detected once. CDR3 DNA sequence: TGTGCCACCAGTGATCCCGGGGGTGGCTCTGGAAACACCATATATTTT. Its translation: CATSDPGGGSGNTIYF. The V gene is TRBV24-1, the J gene TRBJ1-3; D possibly corresponds to TRBD1 (5 bases). Germline CDR1 reads KGHDR; CDR2 reads SFDVKD. Trimming left V 3 bases short and J 0 bases short, with 11 bases between. This CDR3 region has 16 residues.

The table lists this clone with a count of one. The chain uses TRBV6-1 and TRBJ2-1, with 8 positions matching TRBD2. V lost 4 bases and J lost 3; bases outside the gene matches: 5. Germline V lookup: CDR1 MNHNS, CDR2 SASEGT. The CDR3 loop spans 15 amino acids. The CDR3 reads CASSATSGNYNEQFF. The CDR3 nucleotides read TGTGCCAGCAGTGCCACTAGCGGCAACTACAATGAGCAGTTCTTC.

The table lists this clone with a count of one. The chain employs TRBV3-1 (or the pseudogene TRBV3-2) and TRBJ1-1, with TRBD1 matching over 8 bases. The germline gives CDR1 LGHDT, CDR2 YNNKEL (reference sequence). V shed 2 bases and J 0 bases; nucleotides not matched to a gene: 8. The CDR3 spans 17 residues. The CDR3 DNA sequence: TGTGCCAGCAGCCAAAGATTGACAGGGGCTGTGAACACTGAAGCTTTCTTT. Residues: CASSQRLTGAVNTEAFF.

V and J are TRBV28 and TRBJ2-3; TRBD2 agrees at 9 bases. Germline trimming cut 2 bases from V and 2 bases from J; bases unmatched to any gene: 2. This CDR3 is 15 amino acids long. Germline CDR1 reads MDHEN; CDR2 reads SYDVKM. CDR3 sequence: CASSLGTSHTDTQYF. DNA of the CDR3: TGTGCCAGCAGTTTAGGGACTAGCCACACAGATACGCAGTATTTT.

DNA for the CDR3: TGTGCCACCAGCAGCGGCGAAAGGACAGGGGGCTACGAGCAGTACTTC. This gives the protein CATSSGERTGGYEQYF. The genes are TRBV15 and TRBJ2-7, with 10 bases identical to TRBD1. The CDR3 loop spans 16 amino acids. Germline-derived CDR1 and CDR2 are LNHNV and YYDKDF (reference sequence). V was pared by 3 bases and J by 3 bases, with 8 bases of the junction left unmatched.